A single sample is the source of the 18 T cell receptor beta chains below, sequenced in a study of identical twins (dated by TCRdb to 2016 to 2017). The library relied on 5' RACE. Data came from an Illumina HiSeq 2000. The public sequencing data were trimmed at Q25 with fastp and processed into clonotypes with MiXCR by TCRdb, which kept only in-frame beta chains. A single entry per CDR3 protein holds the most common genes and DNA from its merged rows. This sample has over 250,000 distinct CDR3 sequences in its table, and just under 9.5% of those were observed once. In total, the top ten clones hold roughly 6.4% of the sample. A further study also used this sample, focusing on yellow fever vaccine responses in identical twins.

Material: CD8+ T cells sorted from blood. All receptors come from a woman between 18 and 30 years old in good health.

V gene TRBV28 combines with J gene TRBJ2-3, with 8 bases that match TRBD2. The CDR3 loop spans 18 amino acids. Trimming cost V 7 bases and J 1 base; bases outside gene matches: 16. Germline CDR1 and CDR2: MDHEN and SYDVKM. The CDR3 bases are TGTGCCAGCACCCGACACCCTAGCGGGCGGAGGGGCACAGATACGCAGTATTTT. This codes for CASTRHPSGRRGTDTQYF.

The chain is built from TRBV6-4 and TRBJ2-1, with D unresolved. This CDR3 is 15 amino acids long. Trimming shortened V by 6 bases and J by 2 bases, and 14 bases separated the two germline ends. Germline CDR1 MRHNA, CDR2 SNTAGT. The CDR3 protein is CASSPDHTTYNEQFF. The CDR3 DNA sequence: TGTGCCAGCAGCCCCGACCATACCACCTACAATGAGCAGTTCTTC.

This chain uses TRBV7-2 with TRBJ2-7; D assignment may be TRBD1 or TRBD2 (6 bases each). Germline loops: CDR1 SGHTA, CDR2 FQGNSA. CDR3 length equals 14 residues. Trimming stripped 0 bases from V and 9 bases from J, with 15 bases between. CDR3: CASSLASAPGAQYF. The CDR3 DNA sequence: TGTGCCAGCAGCTTAGCGTCGGCTCCGGGGGCGCAGTACTTC.

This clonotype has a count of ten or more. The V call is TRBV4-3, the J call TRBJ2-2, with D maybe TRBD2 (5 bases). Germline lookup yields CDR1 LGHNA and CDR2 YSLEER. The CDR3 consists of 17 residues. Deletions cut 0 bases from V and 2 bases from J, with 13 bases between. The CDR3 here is CASSQDRLADNTGELFF. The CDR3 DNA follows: TGCGCCAGCAGCCAAGATAGGCTAGCCGATAACACCGGGGAGCTGTTTTTT.

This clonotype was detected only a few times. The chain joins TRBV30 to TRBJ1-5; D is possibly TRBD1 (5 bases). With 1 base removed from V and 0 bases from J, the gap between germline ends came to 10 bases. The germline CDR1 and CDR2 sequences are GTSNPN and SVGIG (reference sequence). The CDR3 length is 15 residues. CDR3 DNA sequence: TGTGCCTGGAGTGGGGACGGAAATAGCAATCAGCCCCAGCATTTT. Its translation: CAWSGDGNSNQPQHF.

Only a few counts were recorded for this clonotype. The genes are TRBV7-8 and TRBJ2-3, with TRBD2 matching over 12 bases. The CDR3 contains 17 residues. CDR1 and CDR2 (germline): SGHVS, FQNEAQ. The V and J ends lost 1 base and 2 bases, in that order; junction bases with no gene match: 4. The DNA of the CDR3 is TGTGCCAGCAGCTTAGGGACTAGCGGGGAGTACACAGATACGCAGTATTTT. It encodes CASSLGTSGEYTDTQYF.

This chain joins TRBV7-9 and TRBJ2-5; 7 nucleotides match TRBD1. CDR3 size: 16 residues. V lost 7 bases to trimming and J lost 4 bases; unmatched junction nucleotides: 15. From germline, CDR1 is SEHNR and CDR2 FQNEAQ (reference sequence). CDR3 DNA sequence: TGTGCCAGCATCCGTGAAGAGTGGTCAGGGGGAGAGACCCAGTACTTC. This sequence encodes CASIREEWSGGETQYF.

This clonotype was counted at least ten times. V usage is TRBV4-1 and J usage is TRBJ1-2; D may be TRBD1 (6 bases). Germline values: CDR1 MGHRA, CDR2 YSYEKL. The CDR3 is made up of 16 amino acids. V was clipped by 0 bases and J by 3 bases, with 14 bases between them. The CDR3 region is CASSQDGGGPYYGYTF. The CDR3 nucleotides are TGCGCCAGCAGCCAAGATGGTGGGGGCCCTTACTATGGCTACACCTTC.

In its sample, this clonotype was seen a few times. CDR3 protein: CASSSPSGSLNEQFF. The CDR3 DNA sequence: TGTGCCAGCAGTTCGCCTAGCGGGAGTTTGAATGAGCAGTTCTTC. The rearrangement links TRBV28 to TRBJ2-1, with 10 nucleotides matching TRBD2. Germline CDR1 MDHEN, CDR2 SYDVKM. The CDR3 sequence is 15 residues long. J gave up 7 bases and V 4 bases, and 7 bases lay outside the gene matches.

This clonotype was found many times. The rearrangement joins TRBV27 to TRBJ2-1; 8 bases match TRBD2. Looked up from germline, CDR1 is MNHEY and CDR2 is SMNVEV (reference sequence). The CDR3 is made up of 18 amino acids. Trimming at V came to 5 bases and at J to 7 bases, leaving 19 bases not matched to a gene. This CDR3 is CASSPGGSGRFVVNEQFF. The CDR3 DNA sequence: TGTGCCAGCAGTCCCGGGGGGAGCGGGAGATTTGTGGTAAATGAGCAGTTCTTC.

Written as DNA, the CDR3 is TGTGCCAGTAGTATCGCCGGGACAGGACTAATTTCTAACTATGGCTACACCTTC. Its translation is CASSIAGTGLISNYGYTF. The V gene is TRBV19, the J gene TRBJ1-2, with 8 bases that match TRBD1. This CDR3 spans 18 amino acids. V lost 3 bases to trimming and J lost 0 bases; unmatched junction nucleotides: 12. CDR1 LNHDA and CDR2 SQIVND come from the germline V gene (reference sequence).

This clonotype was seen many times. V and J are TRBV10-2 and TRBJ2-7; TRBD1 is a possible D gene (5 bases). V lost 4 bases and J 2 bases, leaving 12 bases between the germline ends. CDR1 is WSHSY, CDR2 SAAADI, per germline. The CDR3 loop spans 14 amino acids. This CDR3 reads CASSVQAYTYEQYF. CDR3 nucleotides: TGCGCCAGCAGTGTACAGGCTTATACCTACGAGCAGTACTTC.

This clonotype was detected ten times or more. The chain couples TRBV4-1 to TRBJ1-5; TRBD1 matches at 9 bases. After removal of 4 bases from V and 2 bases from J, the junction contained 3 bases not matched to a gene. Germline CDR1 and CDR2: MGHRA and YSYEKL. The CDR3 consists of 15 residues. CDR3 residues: CASSPDRGGNQPQHF. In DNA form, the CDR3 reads TGCGCCAGCAGCCCTGACAGGGGGGGCAATCAGCCCCAGCATTTT.

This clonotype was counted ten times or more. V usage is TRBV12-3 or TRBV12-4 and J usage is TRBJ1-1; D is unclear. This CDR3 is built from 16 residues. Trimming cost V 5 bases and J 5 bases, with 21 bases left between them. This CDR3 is CASSSTLSIRSTEAFF. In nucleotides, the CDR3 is TGTGCCAGCAGTAGTACCCTATCGATCAGGAGTACTGAAGCTTTCTTT.

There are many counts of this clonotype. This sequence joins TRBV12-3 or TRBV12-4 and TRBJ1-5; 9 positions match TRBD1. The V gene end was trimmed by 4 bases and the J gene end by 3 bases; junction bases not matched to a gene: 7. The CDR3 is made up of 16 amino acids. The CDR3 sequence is CASSSRDRESNQPQHF. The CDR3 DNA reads TGTGCCAGCAGTTCCCGGGACAGGGAGTCCAATCAGCCCCAGCATTTT.

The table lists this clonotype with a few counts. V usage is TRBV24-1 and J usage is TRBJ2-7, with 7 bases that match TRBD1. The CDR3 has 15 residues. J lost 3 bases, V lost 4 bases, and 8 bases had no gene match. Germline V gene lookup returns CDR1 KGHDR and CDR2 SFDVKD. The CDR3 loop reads CATSDRTGQLYEQYF. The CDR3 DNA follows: TGTGCCACCAGTGACCGGACGGGACAGCTCTACGAGCAGTACTTC.

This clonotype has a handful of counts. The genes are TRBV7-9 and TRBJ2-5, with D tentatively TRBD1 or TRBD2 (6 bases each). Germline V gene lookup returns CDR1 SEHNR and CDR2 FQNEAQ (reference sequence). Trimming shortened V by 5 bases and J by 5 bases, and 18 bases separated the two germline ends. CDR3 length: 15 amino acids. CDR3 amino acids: CASSPRDTRGETQYF. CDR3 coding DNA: TGTGCCAGCAGCCCCCGGGACACCCGGGGGGAGACCCAGTACTTC.

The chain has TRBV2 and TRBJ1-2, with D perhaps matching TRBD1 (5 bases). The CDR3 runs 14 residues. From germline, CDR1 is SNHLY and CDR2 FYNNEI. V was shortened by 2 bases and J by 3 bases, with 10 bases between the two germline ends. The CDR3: CASSEITGHYGYTF. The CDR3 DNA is TGTGCCAGCAGTGAAATAACAGGACACTATGGCTACACCTTC.